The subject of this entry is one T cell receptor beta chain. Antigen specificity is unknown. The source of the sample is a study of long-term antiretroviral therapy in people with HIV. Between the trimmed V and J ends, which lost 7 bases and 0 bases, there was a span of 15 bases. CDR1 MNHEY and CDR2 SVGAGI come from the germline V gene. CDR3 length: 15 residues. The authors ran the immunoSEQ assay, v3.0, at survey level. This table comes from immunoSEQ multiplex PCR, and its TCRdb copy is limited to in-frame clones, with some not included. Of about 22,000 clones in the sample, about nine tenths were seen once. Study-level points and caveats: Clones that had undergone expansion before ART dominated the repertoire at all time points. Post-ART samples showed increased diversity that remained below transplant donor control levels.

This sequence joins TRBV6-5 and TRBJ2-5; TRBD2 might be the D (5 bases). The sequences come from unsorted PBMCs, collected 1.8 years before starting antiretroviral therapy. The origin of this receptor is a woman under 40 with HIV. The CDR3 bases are TGTGCCAGCACCACACTCGCGGGTCACCAAGAGACCCAGTACTTC. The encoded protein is CASTTLAGHQETQYF.